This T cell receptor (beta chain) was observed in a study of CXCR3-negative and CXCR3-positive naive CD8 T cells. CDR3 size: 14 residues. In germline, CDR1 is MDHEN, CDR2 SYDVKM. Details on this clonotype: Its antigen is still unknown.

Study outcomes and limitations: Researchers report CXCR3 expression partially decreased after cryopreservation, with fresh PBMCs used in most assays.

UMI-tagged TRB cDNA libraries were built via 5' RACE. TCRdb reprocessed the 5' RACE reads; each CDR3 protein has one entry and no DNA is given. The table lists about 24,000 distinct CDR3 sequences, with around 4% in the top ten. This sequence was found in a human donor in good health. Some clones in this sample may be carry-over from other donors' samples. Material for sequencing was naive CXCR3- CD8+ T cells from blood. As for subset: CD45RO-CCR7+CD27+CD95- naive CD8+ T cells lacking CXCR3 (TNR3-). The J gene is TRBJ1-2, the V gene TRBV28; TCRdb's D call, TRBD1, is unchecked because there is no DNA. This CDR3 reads CASSPGLRSYGYTF.